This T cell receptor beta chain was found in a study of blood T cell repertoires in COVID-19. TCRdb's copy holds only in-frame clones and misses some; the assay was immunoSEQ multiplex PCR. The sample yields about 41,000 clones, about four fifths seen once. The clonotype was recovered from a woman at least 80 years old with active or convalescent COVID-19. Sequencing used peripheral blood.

The CDR3 sequence: CASSPRNQETQYF. Here the CDR3 DNA reads TGTGCCAGCTCACCCAGAAACCAAGAGACCCAGTACTTC. The chain employs TRBV18 and TRBJ2-5, with D unresolved. The CDR3 totals 13 residues. The V and J ends lost 3 bases and 0 bases respectively, with 5 bases between them. Germline V CDR1 and CDR2: KGHSH, LQKENI.